The clone carrying this T cell receptor beta chain was picked up many times. Its antigen is still unknown. The sample belongs to a study of human T cells and chemical hapten exposure. About the research overall: Minor volume differences among pooled libraries chiefly drove per-sample TCR yield variation.

The CDR3 sequence is 13 residues long. Germline CDR1 reads ENHRY; CDR2 reads SYGVKD. Trimming took 4 bases from V and 3 from J, leaving 9 bases between them. As the library was built, unique molecular identifiers were attached to individual cDNA molecules. Authors' methods: Sampled TCR counts reached a median of around 89,000 per sample, with values ranging from 23,224 to 690,600. TCRdb reanalysed the 5' RACE reads using MiXCR and keeps one entry per CDR3 protein. What appears here as the V and J calls and clone size reflects TCRdb's work, not the paper's. Counted here are around 140,000 distinct CDR3 sequences, roughly 4% occurring once; the ten biggest clones make up over 1.1%. It was from unfractionated whole blood that total RNA was extracted. Study outcomes and limitations: TCRs above 1 in 1000 frequency stayed constant with DPC sensitization.

The sequence was collected from a female donor in good health. The chain has TRBV10-3 and TRBJ1-1; D unclear. The CDR3 loop is CAISVNSHTEAFF. The CDR3, as DNA: TGTGCCATCAGTGTGAACAGCCACACTGAAGCTTTCTTT.